This T cell receptor beta chain was identified during a study of early T cells in non-severe SARS-CoV-2 infection. Study context: It was bulk RNA from unsorted whole blood that was sequenced, and the chains were unpaired.

The germline V gene has CDR1 LNHDA and CDR2 SQIVND (reference sequence). This CDR3 region has 13 residues. V lost 8 bases, J lost 5 bases, and 8 bases stayed unmatched. Individual cDNA molecules each received unique molecular identifiers attached to them. TCRdb redid the calling of the 5' RACE reads with MiXCR, one entry per CDR3 protein. Of over 70,000 distinct CDR3 sequences in the sample, around 13% were seen once. The material was whole blood, obtained at baseline. This TCR derives from an adult who was a healthcare worker with PCR-confirmed SARS-CoV-2 infection or an uninfected control (not recorded which). This rearrangement joins TRBV19 to TRBJ2-7; 8 bases are a match to TRBD2. Here the CDR3 DNA reads TGTGCCAGTGCCGGGAGGGTGTACGACGAGCAGTACTTC. Protein sequence: CASAGRVYDEQYF. The entire variable domain, with the rest obtained from reference TRBV19 and TRBJ2-7, is as follows: DGGITQSPKYLFRKEGQNVTLSCEQNLNHDAMYWYRQDPGQGLRLIYYSQIVNDFQKGDIAEGYSVSREKKESFPLTVTSAQKNPTAFYLCASAGRVYDEQYFGPGTRLTVT.